The 10 T cell receptor beta chains below come from one sample, sequenced in a study of CD8 T cells in ankylosing spondylitis. TCRdb itself ran the 5' RACE reads through MiXCR, one entry per CDR3 protein. The table lists approximately 340,000 distinct CDR3 sequences, approximately 15% of them singletons. Sequenced sample: blood, either unsorted or a sorted T cell fraction (not recorded which). Receptors originate from a male donor with ankylosing spondylitis or in good health (not recorded which).

This chain uses TRBV4-2 with TRBJ2-2; TRBD1 aligns across 7 bases. Trimming removed 4 bases from V and 3 bases from J; junction bases left unmatched: 14. The CDR3 extends over 18 amino acids. In germline, CDR1 is LGHNA, CDR2 YNFKEQ. The CDR3 DNA reads TGTGCCAGCAGCCTTCACACAGGGGCCTACTCCCACACCGGGGAGCTGTTTTTT. Translating it yields CASSLHTGAYSHTGELFF.

This chain connects TRBV4-2 to TRBJ1-2; D not certain. This CDR3 comprises 15 residues. CDR1 and CDR2 from the germline V gene are LGHNA and YNFKEQ. The V end was cut by 4 bases, the J end by 2 bases, with 14 bases between. CDR3 sequence reads: CASSPERAGNYGYTF. The CDR3 DNA sequence: TGTGCCAGCAGCCCAGAGCGGGCGGGAAACTATGGCTACACCTTC.

This clonotype was observed a few times. V usage is TRBV5-1 and J usage is TRBJ2-7; TRBD2 agrees at 13 bases. Germline V gene sequence: CDR1 SGHRS, CDR2 YFSETQ. This CDR3 comprises 14 residues. Trimming cost V 5 bases and J 6 bases; bases outside gene matches: 5. The CDR3 coding sequence is TGCGCCAGCAGACGCGGGACTAGCGGGGTCGAGCAGTACTTC. Its protein is CASRRGTSGVEQYF.

This clonotype turned up a few times. The DNA for the CDR3 is TGTGCCAGCAGCTTAGAAAAGGTCTACGAGCAGTACTTC. Its translation: CASSLEKVYEQYF. The chain carries TRBV7-2 and TRBJ2-7; D call uncertain. Trimming stripped 1 base from V and 3 bases from J, with 7 bases between. Germline lookup yields CDR1 SGHTA and CDR2 FQGNSA. This CDR3 comprises 13 residues.

This clonotype was seen ten or more times. This chain joins TRBV12-3 or TRBV12-4 and TRBJ1-1; no definite D call. The V gene lost 1 base and the J gene lost 8 bases, with 5 bases spanning the gap. The CDR3 contains 11 residues. CDR3 in DNA: TGTGCCAGCAGTTTAGTCGGAGAAGCTTTCTTT. Protein product: CASSLVGEAFF.

The chain is built from TRBV10-1 and TRBJ2-7; D gene ambiguous. Germline assignment: CDR1 WNHNN and CDR2 SYGVQD (reference sequence). This CDR3 is 14 amino acids long. V was clipped by 0 bases and J by 3 bases, with 9 bases between them. The CDR3 protein is CASSESGKDYEQYF. The CDR3 nucleotides are TGCGCCAGCAGTGAGTCGGGGAAGGACTACGAGCAGTACTTC.

CDR3 residues: CASSSTQLLAGVYNEQFF. CDR3 bases: TGTGCCAGCAGCTCCACCCAGCTTCTAGCGGGGGTTTACAATGAGCAGTTCTTC. The chain employs TRBV11-2 and TRBJ2-1, with 10 bases aligning to TRBD2. CDR1 SGHAT and CDR2 FQNNGV come from the germline V gene. After removal of 4 bases from V and 4 bases from J, the junction contained 13 bases not matched to a gene. The CDR3 contains 18 residues.

To note about this clonotype: A read error may account for a junction end that differs from germline. This rearrangement joins TRBV3-1 to TRBJ2-7, with 12 nucleotides matching TRBD2. The CDR3 is made up of 18 amino acids. Germline values: CDR1 LGHDT, CDR2 YNNKEL (reference sequence). The CDR3 nucleotides read TGTGCCTGCAGCCAAATGGTCCCTGGACTAGCGGGGATATACGAGCAGTACTTC. Translated, it gives CACSQMVPGLAGIYEQYF.

This clonotype was seen more than once but under ten times. The rearrangement joins TRBV20-1 to TRBJ2-1, with a weak D call TRBD2 (6 bases). The CDR3 is 14 residues long. Germline V gives CDR1 DFQATT, CDR2 SNEGSKA (reference sequence). Trimming removed 6 bases at V and 6 bases at J, with 18 bases between. CDR3 amino acids: CSARDSRGLNEQFF. The CDR3 bases are TGCAGTGCCCGGGACTCCCGTGGTCTCAATGAGCAGTTCTTC.

This rearrangement joins TRBV19 to TRBJ1-5; D unclear. Germline-derived CDR1 and CDR2 are LNHDA and SQIVND (reference sequence). V lost 2 bases and J lost 9, with 17 bases in between. CDR3 length: 15 amino acids. This CDR3 reads CASSIKTQVPRPQHF. CDR3 nucleotides: TGTGCCAGTAGTATAAAGACCCAGGTCCCGCGGCCCCAGCATTTT.